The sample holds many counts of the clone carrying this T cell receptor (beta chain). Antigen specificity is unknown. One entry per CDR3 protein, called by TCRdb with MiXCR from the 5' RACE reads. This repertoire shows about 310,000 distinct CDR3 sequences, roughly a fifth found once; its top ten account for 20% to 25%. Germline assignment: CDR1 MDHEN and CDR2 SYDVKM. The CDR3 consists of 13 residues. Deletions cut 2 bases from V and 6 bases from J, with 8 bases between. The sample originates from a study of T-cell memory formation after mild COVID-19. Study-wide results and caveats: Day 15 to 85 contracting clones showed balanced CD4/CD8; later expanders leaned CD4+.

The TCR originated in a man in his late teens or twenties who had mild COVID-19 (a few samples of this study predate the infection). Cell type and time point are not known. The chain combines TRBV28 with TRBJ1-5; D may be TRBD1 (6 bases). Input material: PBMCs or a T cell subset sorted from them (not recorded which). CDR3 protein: CASSLGGFQPQHF. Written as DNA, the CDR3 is TGTGCCAGCAGTTTAGGGGGCTTTCAGCCCCAGCATTTT.